These T cell receptor beta chains were read from a single sample in a study of blood T cells in healthy people across ages. TCRdb recomputed calls from the 5' RACE reads with MiXCR, one row per CDR3 protein. The sample shows some 920,000 distinct CDR3 sequences, roughly 51% of them seen only once. The sequenced sample was blood. All receptors derive from a woman aged 60-75 years in good health. Each CDR3 is given with its conserved first and last residue. The D gene is left open where the match is weak. Expanded clones are given a class, and other clones once, few, many or no size at all.

clone_size: NA; j_call: TRBJ1-6; d_call: TRBD1; v_call: TRBV10-3; cdr3_nt: TGTGCCATCAGGGAGACAGGGGAAGAATCACCCCTCCACTTT; cdr3_aa: CAIRETGEESPLHF
clone_size: few; j_call: TRBJ2-7; d_call: NA; v_call: TRBV7-2; cdr3_nt: TGTGCCAGCAGCTCAACTCGCCGGGGTCCCTACGAGCAGTACTTC; cdr3_aa: CASSSTRRGPYEQYF
clone_size: NA; j_call: TRBJ2-7; d_call: TRBD1; v_call: TRBV10-3; cdr3_nt: TGTGCCATCAGGGGGACAGGGGAAATTTACGAGCAGTACTTC; cdr3_aa: CAIRGTGEIYEQYF
clone_size: few; j_call: TRBJ2-1; d_call: NA; v_call: TRBV6-5; cdr3_nt: TGTGCCAGCAGTTACCGTGGAGGGGGCCCAAACAATGAGCAGTTCTTC; cdr3_aa: CASSYRGGGPNNEQFF
clone_size: NA; j_call: TRBJ2-3; d_call: NA; v_call: TRBV7-2; cdr3_nt: TGTGCCAGCAGCCTAGGGACGGCCGTGGCGGCAGATACGCAGTATTTT; cdr3_aa: CASSLGTAVAADTQYF
clone_size: NA; j_call: TRBJ2-4; d_call: TRBD2; v_call: TRBV20-1; cdr3_nt: TGCAGTGCCCTTAAGCGGGAGGGCCGATACATTCAGTACTTC; cdr3_aa: CSALKREGRYIQYF
clone_size: NA; j_call: TRBJ2-3; d_call: NA; v_call: TRBV20-1; cdr3_nt: TGCAGCAGCTTTTTGAGAGGCTTGGATACGCAGTATTTT; cdr3_aa: CSSFLRGLDTQYF
clone_size: NA; j_call: TRBJ2-7; d_call: NA; v_call: TRBV29-1; cdr3_nt: TGCAGCGCCATGAAGGGCGGAGGAACCTACGAGCAGTACTTC; cdr3_aa: CSAMKGGGTYEQYF
clone_size: few; j_call: TRBJ2-3; d_call: NA; v_call: TRBV5-6; cdr3_nt: TGTGCCAGCAGCTTCTCGCCCATTAGCACAGATACGCAGTATTTT; cdr3_aa: CASSFSPISTDTQYF
clone_size: NA; j_call: TRBJ2-1; d_call: TRBD2; v_call: TRBV28; cdr3_nt: TGTGCCAGCAGCTCTTCCAATGAGCGGGACTACAATGAGCAGTTCTTC; cdr3_aa: CASSSSNERDYNEQFF
clone_size: NA; j_call: TRBJ2-7; d_call: NA; v_call: TRBV4-1; cdr3_nt: TGCGCCAGCAGCCATGGGTTAAGCTCCTACGAGCAGTACTTC; cdr3_aa: CASSHGLSSYEQYF
clone_size: NA; j_call: TRBJ2-3; d_call: TRBD2; v_call: TRBV4-1; cdr3_nt: TGCGCCAGCAGCCCTTCTAGCGGGAACACAGATACGCAGTATTTT; cdr3_aa: CASSPSSGNTDTQYF
clone_size: NA; j_call: TRBJ2-7; d_call: NA; v_call: TRBV4-1; cdr3_nt: TGCGCCAGCAACCAAGTCGATTCCTACGAGCAGTACTTC; cdr3_aa: CASNQVDSYEQYF
clone_size: few; j_call: TRBJ2-1; d_call: TRBD2; v_call: TRBV28; cdr3_nt: TGTGCCAGCCACTCGAACGGGGGGGCCCACAATGAGCAGTTCTTC; cdr3_aa: CASHSNGGAHNEQFF
clone_size: NA; j_call: TRBJ2-7; d_call: TRBD2; v_call: TRBV9; cdr3_nt: TGTACCAGCAGCCCAGAGCTAGCGGGAGACTACGAGCAGTACTTC; cdr3_aa: CTSSPELAGDYEQYF
clone_size: NA; j_call: TRBJ2-3; d_call: NA; v_call: TRBV29-1; cdr3_nt: TGCAGCGTTGAGCGGGACGACACAGATACGCAGTATTTT; cdr3_aa: CSVERDDTDTQYF
clone_size: NA; j_call: TRBJ2-3; d_call: NA; v_call: TRBV12-3/TRBV12-4; cdr3_nt: TGTGCCAGCAGCCCGCGACCTACGCAGTATTTT; cdr3_aa: CASSPRPTQYF
clone_size: NA; j_call: TRBJ2-7; d_call: NA; v_call: TRBV12-3/TRBV12-4; cdr3_nt: TGTGCCAGCACCCCTTCGTTAAACGAGCAGTACTTC; cdr3_aa: CASTPSLNEQYF
clone_size: NA; j_call: TRBJ2-7; d_call: NA; v_call: TRBV2; cdr3_nt: TGTGCCAGCAGTATAGAGAGGGAGTCCTACGAGCAGTACTTC; cdr3_aa: CASSIERESYEQYF
clone_size: few; j_call: TRBJ2-5; d_call: TRBD1; v_call: TRBV7-2; cdr3_nt: TGTGCCAGCAGCTTAGGGCAGGGGACAGGGACCGAAGAGACCCAGTACTTC; cdr3_aa: CASSLGQGTGTEETQYF
clone_size: few; j_call: TRBJ2-7; d_call: NA; v_call: TRBV29-1; cdr3_nt: TGCAGCGTTGAAGGGCCGGAACCTACGAGGCAGTACTTC; cdr3_aa: CSVEGPEPTRQYF
clone_size: NA; j_call: TRBJ2-7; d_call: NA; v_call: TRBV28; cdr3_nt: TGTGCCAGCAGTTGGGATCCCGCATCCGGGACGGAACTCTACGAGCAGTACTTC; cdr3_aa: CASSWDPASGTELYEQYF
clone_size: few; j_call: TRBJ2-3; d_call: NA; v_call: TRBV6-2/TRBV6-3; cdr3_nt: TGTGCCAGCAGTTATAATACAGGGCCGTCCCCCACAGATACGCAGTATTTT; cdr3_aa: CASSYNTGPSPTDTQYF
clone_size: NA; j_call: TRBJ2-7; d_call: TRBD2; v_call: TRBV20-1; cdr3_nt: TGCAGTGCTACCGATAGTTGGCTAGCGGGAGGGGATGAGCAGTACTTC; cdr3_aa: CSATDSWLAGGDEQYF
clone_size: NA; j_call: TRBJ2-7; d_call: TRBD2; v_call: TRBV6-1; cdr3_nt: TGTGCCAGCAGAAATTCGGGAGGGTCCTACGAGCAGTACTTC; cdr3_aa: CASRNSGGSYEQYF
clone_size: NA; j_call: TRBJ2-7; d_call: NA; v_call: TRBV29-1; cdr3_nt: TGCAGCGTTGAAAAGGGTGGGTACAATGAGCAGTACTTC; cdr3_aa: CSVEKGGYNEQYF
clone_size: NA; j_call: TRBJ2-3; d_call: TRBD1; v_call: TRBV28; cdr3_nt: TGTGCCAGCAGTTTACCCGGGACAGCTACAGATACGCAGTATTTT; cdr3_aa: CASSLPGTATDTQYF
clone_size: NA; j_call: TRBJ2-2; d_call: NA; v_call: TRBV4-1; cdr3_nt: TGCGCCAGCAGAGGCCAAGCAAACACCGGGGAGCTGTTTTTT; cdr3_aa: CASRGQANTGELFF
clone_size: NA; j_call: TRBJ2-7; d_call: NA; v_call: TRBV19; cdr3_nt: TGTGCCAGTAGTATCCGGGACACGAGCTCCTACGAGCAGTACTTC; cdr3_aa: CASSIRDTSSYEQYF
clone_size: NA; j_call: TRBJ2-5; d_call: TRBD1; v_call: TRBV4-1; cdr3_nt: TGCGCCAGCAGCCAAGACGGGACAGGGGATGGGCAGTACTTC; cdr3_aa: CASSQDGTGDGQYF
clone_size: NA; j_call: TRBJ2-7; d_call: NA; v_call: TRBV5-5; cdr3_nt: TGTGCCAGCAGCCCCATCAGGACTAACTCCTACGAGCAGTACTTC; cdr3_aa: CASSPIRTNSYEQYF
clone_size: NA; j_call: TRBJ2-1; d_call: NA; v_call: TRBV12-3/TRBV12-4; cdr3_nt: TGTGCCAGCAGTCCCCTCGGGGTCTATGAGCAGTTCTTC; cdr3_aa: CASSPLGVYEQFF
clone_size: NA; j_call: TRBJ2-7; d_call: TRBD2; v_call: TRBV20-1; cdr3_nt: TGCAGTGCTAGAGATCCCCTAGCGGGAGTTCGGAATGAGCAGTACTTC; cdr3_aa: CSARDPLAGVRNEQYF
clone_size: NA; j_call: TRBJ2-3; d_call: TRBD2; v_call: TRBV20-1; cdr3_nt: TGCAGTGCTAGACGACTAGCGGAATTCACAGATACGCAGTATTTT; cdr3_aa: CSARRLAEFTDTQYF
clone_size: NA; j_call: TRBJ2-5; d_call: TRBD2; v_call: TRBV20-1; cdr3_nt: TGCAGTGCTAGAGATCCGACTAGCGGGGGGGAGACCCAGTACTTC; cdr3_aa: CSARDPTSGGETQYF
clone_size: NA; j_call: TRBJ2-1; d_call: TRBD2; v_call: TRBV4-3; cdr3_nt: TGCGCCAGCAGCCAAGAACTAGCGGTATACAATGAGCAGTTCTTC; cdr3_aa: CASSQELAVYNEQFF
clone_size: NA; j_call: TRBJ2-5; d_call: NA; v_call: TRBV9; cdr3_nt: TGTGCCAGCAGCCCCCAAGGTGCGGGGACCCAAGAGACCCAGTACTTC; cdr3_aa: CASSPQGAGTQETQYF
clone_size: few; j_call: TRBJ2-4; d_call: TRBD1; v_call: TRBV6-1; cdr3_nt: TGTGCCAGCAGTGAAGAGATATGGACAGGGCCGAAAAACATTCAGTACTTC; cdr3_aa: CASSEEIWTGPKNIQYF
clone_size: many; j_call: TRBJ2-7; d_call: NA; v_call: TRBV7-2; cdr3_nt: TGTGCCAGCAGCTTAGGGTCCGCCATATCCTACGAGCAGTACTTC; cdr3_aa: CASSLGSAISYEQYF
clone_size: few; j_call: TRBJ2-3; d_call: NA; v_call: TRBV11-1; cdr3_nt: TGTGCCAGCAGCTTAGCTGGCGGGAATACGCAGTATTTT; cdr3_aa: CASSLAGGNTQYF
clone_size: NA; j_call: TRBJ2-1; d_call: NA; v_call: TRBV29-1; cdr3_nt: TGCAGCGGTAGACTAGTGGTGGGTGAGCAGTTCTTC; cdr3_aa: CSGRLVVGEQFF
clone_size: many; j_call: TRBJ2-7; d_call: NA; v_call: TRBV29-1; cdr3_nt: TGCAGCGTTTCCAGCGGGACAACGAATAGCCTACGCGAGCAGTACTTC; cdr3_aa: CSVSSGTTNSLREQYF
clone_size: once; j_call: TRBJ1-6; d_call: TRBD1; v_call: TRBV20-1; cdr3_nt: TGCAGTGCTAGCCCCGCCGGACAGGGGTACTCACCCCTCCACTTT; cdr3_aa: CSASPAGQGYSPLHF
clone_size: few; j_call: TRBJ1-2; d_call: TRBD1; v_call: TRBV19; cdr3_nt: TGTGCCAGTGCCACCGGGACAGGGGATGGCTACACCTTC; cdr3_aa: CASATGTGDGYTF
clone_size: NA; j_call: TRBJ2-3; d_call: NA; v_call: TRBV12-3/TRBV12-4; cdr3_nt: TGTGCCACCAGCCAAAGTACACACACAGATACGCAGTATTTT; cdr3_aa: CATSQSTHTDTQYF
clone_size: NA; j_call: TRBJ1-2; d_call: NA; v_call: TRBV12-3/TRBV12-4; cdr3_nt: TGTGCCAGCAGAGCATCAGGACAGTCCTATGGCTACACCTTC; cdr3_aa: CASRASGQSYGYTF
clone_size: few; j_call: TRBJ2-5; d_call: NA; v_call: TRBV29-1; cdr3_nt: TGCAGCGTCCACCCGGGGGTAGCGGTCGAAGAGACCCAGTACTTC; cdr3_aa: CSVHPGVAVEETQYF
clone_size: NA; j_call: TRBJ2-3; d_call: NA; v_call: TRBV9; cdr3_nt: TGTGCCAGCAGCGTAGCCCCCGGGCTGCGAGATACGCAGTATTTT; cdr3_aa: CASSVAPGLRDTQYF
clone_size: NA; j_call: TRBJ2-1; d_call: NA; v_call: TRBV10-2; cdr3_nt: TGCGCCAGCAGTGAGTCTCACGGGAGAGCATACAATGGGCAGTTCTTC; cdr3_aa: CASSESHGRAYNGQFF
clone_size: NA; j_call: TRBJ2-7; d_call: NA; v_call: TRBV4-3; cdr3_nt: TGCGCCAGCAGCCACCTGTTAGGGGGTAACGGGAAATACGAGCAGTACTTC; cdr3_aa: CASSHLLGGNGKYEQYF